One T cell receptor (beta chain) is described in this entry. Its antigen is still unknown. This sample is drawn from a study of CD8+ T cells in alopecia areata. Treatment noted: oral pan-JAK inhibitor, 5-10 mg twice daily. Following RNA extraction, reverse transcription yielded cDNA that acted as the sequencing template. The repertoire was sequenced with immunoSEQ multiplex PCR; TCRdb's copy has only in-frame clones and lacks some. The sample lists about 190,000 clones, approximately 60% seen once, with 0.69% in the top ten. Study-wide points: Relative to mice, TCR sharing across patients was less clear, a difference possibly HLA-related.

The trim removed 4 bases at V and 5 bases at J, leaving 10 bases unmatched. Germline-derived CDR1 and CDR2 are SQVTM and ANQGSEA. The CDR3 has 14 amino acids. The source is a human donor with alopecia areata. Here the sequenced sample was CD4+ T cells sorted from blood, taken at week 4, from a patient treated with tofacitinib. The chain couples TRBV29-1 to TRBJ2-5; 7 positions match TRBD1. CDR3 sequence (DNA): TGCAGCGTTGGTTTAGGGGGCGCGAGGGAGACCCAGTACTTC. Translating it yields CSVGLGGARETQYF.